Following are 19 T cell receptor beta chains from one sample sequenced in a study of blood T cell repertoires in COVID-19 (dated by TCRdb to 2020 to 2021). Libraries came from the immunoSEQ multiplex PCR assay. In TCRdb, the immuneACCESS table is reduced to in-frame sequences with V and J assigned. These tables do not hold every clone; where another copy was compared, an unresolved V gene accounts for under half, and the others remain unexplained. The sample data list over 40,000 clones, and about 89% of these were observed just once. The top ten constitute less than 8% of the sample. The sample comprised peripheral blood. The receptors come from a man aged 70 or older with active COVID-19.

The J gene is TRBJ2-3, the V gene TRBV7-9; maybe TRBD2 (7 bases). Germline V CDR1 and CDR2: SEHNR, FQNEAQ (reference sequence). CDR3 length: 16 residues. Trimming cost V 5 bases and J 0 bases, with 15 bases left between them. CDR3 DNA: TGTGCCAGCAGCCCCGCCGCGGGGGCTAGCACAGATACGCAGTATTTT. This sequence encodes CASSPAAGASTDTQYF.

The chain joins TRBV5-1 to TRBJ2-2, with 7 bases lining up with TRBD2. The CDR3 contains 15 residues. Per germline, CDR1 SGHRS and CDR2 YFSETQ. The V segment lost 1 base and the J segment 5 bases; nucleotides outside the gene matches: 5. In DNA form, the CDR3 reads TGCGCCAGCAGCTTGTCGGGGGGAATAACCGGGGAGCTGTTTTTT. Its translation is CASSLSGGITGELFF.

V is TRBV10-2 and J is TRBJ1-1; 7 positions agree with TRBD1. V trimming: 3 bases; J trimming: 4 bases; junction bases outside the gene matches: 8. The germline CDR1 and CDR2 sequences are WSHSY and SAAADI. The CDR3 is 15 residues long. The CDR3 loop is CASSDTGVGSTEAFF. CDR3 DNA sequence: TGCGCCAGCAGTGATACAGGGGTAGGTAGCACTGAAGCTTTCTTT.

This chain's CDR3 is CASSLDLLGQGLQETQYF. The CDR3 coding sequence is TGTGCCAGCAGCTTAGATCTTTTAGGACAGGGGCTTCAAGAGACCCAGTACTTC. The rearrangement joins TRBV11-2 to TRBJ2-5; 9 nucleotides agree with TRBD1. CDR1 is SGHAT and CDR2 is FQNNGV in the germline V gene. The CDR3 length is 18 residues. The V and J ends lost 0 bases and 2 bases, in that order; junction bases with no gene match: 10.

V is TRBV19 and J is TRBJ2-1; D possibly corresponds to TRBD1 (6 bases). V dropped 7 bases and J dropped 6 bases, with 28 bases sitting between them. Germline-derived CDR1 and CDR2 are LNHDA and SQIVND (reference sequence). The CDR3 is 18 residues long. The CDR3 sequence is CASNEGTRRGLSSNEQFF. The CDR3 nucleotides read TGTGCCAGTAACGAGGGGACACGAAGGGGCTTAAGTTCCAATGAGCAGTTCTTC. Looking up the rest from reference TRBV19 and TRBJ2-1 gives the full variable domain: DGGITQSPKYLFRKEGQNVTLSCEQNLNHDAMYWYRQDPGQGLRLIYYSQIVNDFQKGDIAEGYSVSREKKESFPLTVTSAQKNPTAFYLCASNEGTRRGLSSNEQFFGPGTRLTVL.

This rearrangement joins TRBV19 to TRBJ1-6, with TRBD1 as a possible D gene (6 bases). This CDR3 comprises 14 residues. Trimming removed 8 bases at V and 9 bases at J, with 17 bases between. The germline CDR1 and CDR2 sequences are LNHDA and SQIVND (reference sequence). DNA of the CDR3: TGTGCCAGTTTGGGACACGGAAATTTTTCACCCCTCCACTTT. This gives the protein CASLGHGNFSPLHF.

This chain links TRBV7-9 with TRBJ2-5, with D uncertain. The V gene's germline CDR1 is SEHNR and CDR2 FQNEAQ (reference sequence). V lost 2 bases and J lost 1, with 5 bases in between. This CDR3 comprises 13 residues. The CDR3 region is CASSLNSQETQYF. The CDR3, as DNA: TGTGCCAGCAGCTTAAACAGCCAAGAGACCCAGTACTTC.

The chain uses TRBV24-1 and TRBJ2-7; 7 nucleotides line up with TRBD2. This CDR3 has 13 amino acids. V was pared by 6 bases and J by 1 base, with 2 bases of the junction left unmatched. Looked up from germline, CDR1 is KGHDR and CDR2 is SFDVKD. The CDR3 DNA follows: TGTGCCACCAGTCGGGGGGAGTCCTACGAGCAGTACTTC. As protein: CATSRGESYEQYF.

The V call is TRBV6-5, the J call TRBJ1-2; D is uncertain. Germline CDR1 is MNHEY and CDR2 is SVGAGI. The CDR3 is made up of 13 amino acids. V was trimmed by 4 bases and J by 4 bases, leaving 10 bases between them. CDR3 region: CASSLREGYGYTF. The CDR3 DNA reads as TGTGCCAGCAGTTTGAGGGAAGGCTATGGCTACACCTTC.

The CDR3 DNA sequence: TGTGCCACGACTCCGGGGGGACTTAGCTCCTACAATGAGCAGTTCTTC. This encodes CATTPGGLSSYNEQFF. The rearrangement uses TRBV7-9 and TRBJ2-1, with TRBD2 identical over 7 bases. From germline, CDR1 is SEHNR and CDR2 FQNEAQ (reference sequence). The CDR3 covers 16 residues. V gave up 10 bases and J gave up 0 bases; unmatched junction bases: 12.

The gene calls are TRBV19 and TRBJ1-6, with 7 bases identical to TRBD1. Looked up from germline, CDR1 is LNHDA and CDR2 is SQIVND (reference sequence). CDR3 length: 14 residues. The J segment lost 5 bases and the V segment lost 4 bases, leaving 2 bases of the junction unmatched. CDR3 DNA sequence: TGTGCCAGTAGTAGGGACAGAAATAATTCACCCCTCCACTTT. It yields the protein CASSRDRNNSPLHF.

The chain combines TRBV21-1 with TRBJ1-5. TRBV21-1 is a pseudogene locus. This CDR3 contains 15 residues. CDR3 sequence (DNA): TGTGCCAGCAGCAAACGTTCGGTCGATTGTCAGCCCCAGCATTTT. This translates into CASSKRSVDCQPQHF.

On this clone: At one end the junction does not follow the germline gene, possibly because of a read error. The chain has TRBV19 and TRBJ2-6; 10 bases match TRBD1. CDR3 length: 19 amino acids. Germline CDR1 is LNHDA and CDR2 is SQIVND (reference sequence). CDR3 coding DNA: TGTGCCAGTAGTTTAGACGGGACAGGGGTTGGGTCTGGGGCCAACGTCCTGACTTTC. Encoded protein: CASSLDGTGVGSGANVLTF.

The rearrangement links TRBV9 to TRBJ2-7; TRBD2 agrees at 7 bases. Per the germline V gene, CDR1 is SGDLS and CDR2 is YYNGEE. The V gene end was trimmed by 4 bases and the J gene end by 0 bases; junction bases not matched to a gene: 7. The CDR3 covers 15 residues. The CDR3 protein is CASSPSAGSSYEQYF. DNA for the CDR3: TGTGCCAGCAGCCCCTCAGCGGGGTCCTCCTACGAGCAGTACTTC.

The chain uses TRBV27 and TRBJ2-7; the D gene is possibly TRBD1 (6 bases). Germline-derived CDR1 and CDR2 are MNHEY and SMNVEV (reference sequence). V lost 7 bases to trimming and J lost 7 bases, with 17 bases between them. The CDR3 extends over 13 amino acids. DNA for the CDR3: TGTGCCAGCAAGGACTCCGGGACAAAAGAGCAGTACTTC. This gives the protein CASKDSGTKEQYF.

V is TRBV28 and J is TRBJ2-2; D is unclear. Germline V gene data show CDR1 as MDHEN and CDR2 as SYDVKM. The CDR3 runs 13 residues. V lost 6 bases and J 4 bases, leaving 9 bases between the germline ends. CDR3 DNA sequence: TGTGCCAGCAGACGGAGCCTCACCGGGGAGCTGTTTTTT. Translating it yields CASRRSLTGELFF.

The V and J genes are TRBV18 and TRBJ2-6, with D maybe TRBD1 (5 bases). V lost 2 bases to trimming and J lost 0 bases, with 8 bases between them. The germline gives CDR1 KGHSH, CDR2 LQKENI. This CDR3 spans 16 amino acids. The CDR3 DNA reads TGTGCCAGCTCACCAATAGGGGTCTCTGGGGCCAACGTCCTGACTTTC. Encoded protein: CASSPIGVSGANVLTF.

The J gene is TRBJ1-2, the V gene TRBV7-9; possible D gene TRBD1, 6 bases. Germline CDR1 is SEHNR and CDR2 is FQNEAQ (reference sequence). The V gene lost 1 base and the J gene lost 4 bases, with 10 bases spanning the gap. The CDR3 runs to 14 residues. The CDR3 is CASSLGQALYGYTF. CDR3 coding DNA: TGTGCCAGCAGCTTAGGACAGGCACTCTATGGCTACACCTTC.

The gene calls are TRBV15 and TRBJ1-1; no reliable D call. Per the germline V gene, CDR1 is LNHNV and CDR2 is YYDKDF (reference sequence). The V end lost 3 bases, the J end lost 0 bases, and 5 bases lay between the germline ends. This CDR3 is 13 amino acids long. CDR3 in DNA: TGTGCCACCAGCAGGGCCTTGAACACTGAAGCTTTCTTT. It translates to CATSRALNTEAFF.